One T cell receptor (beta chain) is described in this entry. Its target is unknown. These data come from a study of T-cell reconstitution after alpha-beta-depleted transplantation in children. This sample's TCRbeta library carried unique molecular identifier barcodes. One entry per CDR3 protein, called by TCRdb with MiXCR from the PCR reads. The table records about 200,000 distinct CDR3 sequences, around 7% of them present only once. With V trimmed by 4 bases and J by 6 bases, 3 bases remained unmatched. CDR3 length: 15 amino acids. CDR1 WSHSY and CDR2 SAAADI come from the germline V gene. Whole-study findings and limits: Surviving recipient T cells and thymic progenitors produced the high day-60 TCRbeta diversity seen in some patients. T cells produced anew were the main source of T-cell counts and diversity one year after transplant. In patients about two months after transplant, alpha-beta T cells reportedly arose from several hundred expanded graft clones.

This specimen was PBMCs, taken before TCRalphabeta/CD19-depleted stem cell transplant. The sequence came from a boy aged 2 to 10 with acute lymphoblastic leukemia, due to receive a stem cell transplant. The genes are TRBV10-2 and TRBJ2-2; 12 nucleotides align to TRBD2. CDR3 bases: TGCGCCAGCAGTGTTACTAGCGGGAGGCCCGGGGAGCTGTTTTTT. Translation gives CASSVTSGRPGELFF.